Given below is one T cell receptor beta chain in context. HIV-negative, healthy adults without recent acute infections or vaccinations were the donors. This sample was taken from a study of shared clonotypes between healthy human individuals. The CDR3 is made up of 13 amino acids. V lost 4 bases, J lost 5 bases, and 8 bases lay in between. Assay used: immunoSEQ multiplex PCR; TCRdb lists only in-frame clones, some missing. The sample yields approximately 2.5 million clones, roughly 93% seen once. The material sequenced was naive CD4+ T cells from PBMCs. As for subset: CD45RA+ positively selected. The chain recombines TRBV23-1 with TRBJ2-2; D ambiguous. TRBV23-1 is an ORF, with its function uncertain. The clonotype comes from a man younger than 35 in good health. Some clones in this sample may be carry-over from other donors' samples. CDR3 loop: CASSPIRTGELFF. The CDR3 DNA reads TGCGCCAGCAGTCCCATCCGTACCGGGGAGCTGTTTTTT.